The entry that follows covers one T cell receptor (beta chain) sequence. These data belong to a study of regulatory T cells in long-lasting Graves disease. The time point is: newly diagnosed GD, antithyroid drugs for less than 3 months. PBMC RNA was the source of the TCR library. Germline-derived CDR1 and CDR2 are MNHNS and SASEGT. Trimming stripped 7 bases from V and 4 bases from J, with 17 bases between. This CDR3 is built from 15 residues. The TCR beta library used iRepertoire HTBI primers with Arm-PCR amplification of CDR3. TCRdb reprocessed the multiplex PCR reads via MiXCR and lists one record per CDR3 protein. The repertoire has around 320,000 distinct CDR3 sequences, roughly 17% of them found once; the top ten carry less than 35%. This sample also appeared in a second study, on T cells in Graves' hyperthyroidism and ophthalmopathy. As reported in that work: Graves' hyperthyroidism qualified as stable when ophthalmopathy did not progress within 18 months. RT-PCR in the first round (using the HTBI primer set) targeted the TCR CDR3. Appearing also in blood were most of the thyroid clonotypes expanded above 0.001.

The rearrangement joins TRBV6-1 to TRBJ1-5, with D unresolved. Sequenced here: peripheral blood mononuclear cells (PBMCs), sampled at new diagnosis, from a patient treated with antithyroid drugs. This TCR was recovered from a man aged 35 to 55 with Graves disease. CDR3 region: CASNTPVDLNQPQHF. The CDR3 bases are TGTGCCAGCAATACACCCGTTGACTTAAATCAGCCCCAGCATTTT.